Each of the 30 T cell receptor beta chains below was sequenced from the same sample in a study of T cells in Graves' hyperthyroidism and ophthalmopathy. TCR beta CDR3 sequences were amplified from RNA transcripts. Using the HTBI primer set, a first-round RT-PCR was run on the TCR CDR3. TCRdb analysed the multiplex PCR reads with MiXCR anew, one entry per CDR3 protein. The table includes around 720,000 distinct CDR3 sequences, roughly 32% detected once. Input material: blood. These receptors originate from a woman aged 40-49 years with Graves' hyperthyroidism.

The CDR3 sequence is CASIYRLSENQPQHF. The CDR3 DNA reads as TGTGCCAGCATCTACAGACTCAGTGAAAATCAGCCCCAGCATTTT. V gene TRBV6-6 combines with J gene TRBJ1-5, with no clear D. The CDR3 length is 15 residues. V dropped 7 bases and J dropped 4 bases, with 17 bases sitting between them. Per the germline V gene, CDR1 is MNHNY and CDR2 is SVGAGI (reference sequence).

The V call is TRBV6-5, the J call TRBJ1-1, with TRBD1 matching 9 bases. There are 17 residues in the CDR3. Germline V gene sequence: CDR1 MNHEY, CDR2 SVGAGI. The CDR3 region has the DNA TGTACCATCAGTTACTCCCCCGGGACAGGGACAATCACTGAAGCTTTCTTT. This gives the protein CTISYSPGTGTITEAFF.

This clonotype occurred a few times. The gene calls are TRBV5-1 and TRBJ1-2, with 9 bases identical to TRBD1. This CDR3 contains 13 residues. With V trimmed by 3 bases and J by 9 bases, 6 bases remained unmatched. Germline CDR1 and CDR2: SGHRS and YFSETQ. The CDR3 bases are TGCGCCAGCAGCTCCTCGGACAGGGGTAGCTACACCTTC. It encodes CASSSSDRGSYTF.

This clonotype turned up a few times. Because the CDR3 is missing its conserved closing phenylalanine or tryptophan, this is likely a read error. V is TRBV11-2 and J is TRBJ1-2, with TRBD1 identical over 8 bases. Germline loops: CDR1 SGHAT, CDR2 FQNNGV. CDR3 size: 17 residues. J was trimmed by 6 bases and V by 4 bases; bases with no gene match: 16. The CDR3 sequence is CASSYPRTGTASDGYTL. The CDR3 DNA reads TGTGCCAGCAGCTACCCCCGGACAGGGACAGCATCGGATGGCTACACCCTC.

The V gene is TRBV19, the J gene TRBJ2-2; D ambiguous. This CDR3 contains 12 residues. Trimming took off 11 bases at V and 4 bases at J, with 11 bases between the two ends. Germline loops: CDR1 LNHDA, CDR2 SQIVND (reference sequence). CDR3 sequence (DNA): TGTGCCTGGAGTGGTACCACCGGGGAGCTGTTTTTT. It yields the protein CAWSGTTGELFF.

This chain uses TRBV6-5 with TRBJ2-2, with no clear D. In germline, CDR1 is MNHEY, CDR2 SVGAGI. V was trimmed by 1 base and J by 2 bases, leaving 8 bases between them. This CDR3 region has 15 residues. The CDR3 sequence: CASSYFRSNTGELFF. CDR3 nucleotides: TGTGCCAGCAGTTACTTCAGGTCTAACACCGGGGAGCTGTTTTTT.

This rearrangement joins TRBV10-3 to TRBJ2-7, with 8 bases fitting TRBD2. Germline V gene sequence: CDR1 ENHRY, CDR2 SYGVKD. V trimming: 5 bases; J trimming: 2 bases; junction bases outside the gene matches: 8. The CDR3 is made up of 15 amino acids. CDR3 bases: TGTGCCATCAGTTGGACTAGCAGCCGGGCCTACGAGCAGTACTTC. Encoded protein: CAISWTSSRAYEQYF.

This chain links TRBV4-2 with TRBJ1-5, with D perhaps TRBD1 (6 bases). CDR3 length: 15 amino acids. CDR1 LGHNA and CDR2 YNFKEQ come from the germline V gene. V was shortened by 0 bases and J by 7 bases, with 13 bases between the two germline ends. The CDR3 sequence is CASSQDKGGWQPQHF. The CDR3 bases are TGTGCCAGCAGCCAAGATAAGGGGGGTTGGCAGCCCCAGCATTTT.

V and J are TRBV10-3 and TRBJ1-1, with D perhaps matching TRBD1 (6 bases). V was cut by 9 bases and J by 4 bases, with 12 bases left in between. Looked up from germline, CDR1 is ENHRY and CDR2 is SYGVKD. The CDR3 has 12 residues. The CDR3 DNA reads TGTGCCATGCGCTACAGGGCCACTGAAGCTTTCTTT. This translates into CAMRYRATEAFF.

Comment on this clonotype: This may be a read error: a much more frequent sequence differs by one nucleotide. The rearrangement uses TRBV7-9 and TRBJ1-6; D not certain. Germline V lookup: CDR1 SEHNR, CDR2 FQNEAQ (reference sequence). The CDR3 loop spans 13 amino acids. As DNA, the CDR3 is TGTGCCAGCAGCCCCCGAGACGGATCACCCCCCCACTTT. This codes for CASSPRDGSPPHF.

This clonotype was detected a few times. The rearrangement joins TRBV12-3 or TRBV12-4 to TRBJ1-1, with TRBD1 matching over 7 bases. V dropped 5 bases and J dropped 6; count of bases not matched to a gene: 3. The CDR3 spans 12 residues. CDR3 sequence: CASSHGTAEAFF. CDR3 DNA sequence: TGTGCCAGCAGTCATGGGACAGCTGAAGCTTTCTTT.

This clonotype was counted a few times. CDR3 nucleotides: TGTGCCAGCAGTGAAGTGGCGGGAGTTTACTACGAGCAGTACTTC. Residues: CASSEVAGVYYEQYF. V gene TRBV6-1 combines with J gene TRBJ2-7, with 7 bases lining up with TRBD2. Germline CDR1 MNHNS, CDR2 SASEGT. The ends lost 1 base at V and 3 bases at J; junction bases unmatched: 6. The CDR3 is 15 amino acids.

Many counts were recorded for this clonotype. This chain uses TRBV19 with TRBJ2-5; TRBD2 matches 7 bases. The germline CDR1 and CDR2 sequences are LNHDA and SQIVND (reference sequence). The CDR3 extends over 13 amino acids. The V segment lost 6 bases and the J segment 4 bases; nucleotides outside the gene matches: 5. The chain's CDR3 is CASRAGWGETQYF. The CDR3 DNA reads TGTGCCAGTAGAGCGGGATGGGGAGAGACCCAGTACTTC.

This clonotype has only a few counts. The CDR3 here is CASMAGLETQYF. CDR3 nucleotides: TGTGCCAGCATGGCAGGGTTGGAGACCCAGTACTTC. The chain links TRBV28 to TRBJ2-5, with a tentative D call TRBD1 (5 bases). Trimming stripped 7 bases from V and 5 bases from J, with 11 bases between. The V gene's germline CDR1 is MDHEN and CDR2 SYDVKM. The CDR3 is made up of 12 amino acids.

A remark on this clonotype: Since a much larger clone is just one base distant, this may be a read error. The chain employs TRBV19 and TRBJ1-6; D may be TRBD1 (5 bases). The CDR3 extends over 14 amino acids. The V and J ends lost 9 bases and 5 bases respectively, with 14 bases between them. Germline V lookup: CDR1 LNHDA, CDR2 SQIVND (reference sequence). In DNA form, the CDR3 reads TGTGCCAGCCACCTGGGACGGGATAATTCACCCCTCCACTTT. Its protein product is CASHLGRDNSPLHF.

This clonotype has at least ten counts. The chain links TRBV14 to TRBJ1-6; TRBD1 is a possible D gene (5 bases). V gave up 0 bases and J gave up 8 bases, with 11 bases separating them. CDR1 is SGHDN and CDR2 is FVKESK in the germline V gene. CDR3 size: 15 residues. The CDR3 DNA follows: TGTGCCAGCAGCCAAGATTCCAGGGTTGATTCACCCCTCCACTTT. Amino acids: CASSQDSRVDSPLHF.

This sequence joins TRBV6-6 and TRBJ1-4, with unresolved D. The CDR3 spans 15 residues. The germline CDR1 and CDR2 sequences are MNHNY and SVGAGI (reference sequence). With 6 bases removed from V and 5 bases from J, the gap between germline ends came to 16 bases. The CDR3 DNA sequence: TGTGCCAGCAGCCCTACTCAAGCCGGAAATGAAAAACTGTTTTTT. It codes for CASSPTQAGNEKLFF.

The rearrangement uses TRBV20-1 and TRBJ1-1, with D unresolved. Germline V gene data show CDR1 as DFQATT and CDR2 as SNEGSKA (reference sequence). V was pared by 2 bases and J by 1 base, with 11 bases between. The CDR3 runs 14 residues. The CDR3 sequence is CSARLPQANTEAFF. CDR3 nucleotides: TGCAGTGCTAGACTACCACAAGCGAACACTGAAGCTTTCTTT.

The chain employs TRBV7-2 and TRBJ2-5; D assignment may be TRBD1 or TRBD2 (5 bases each). Looked up from germline, CDR1 is SGHTA and CDR2 is FQGNSA. This CDR3 has 20 amino acids. The ends were cut back, 2 bases at V and 7 bases at J, with 32 bases in the middle. The CDR3 region is CASSLIRSRWTGGDRATQYF. The CDR3 bases are TGTGCCAGCAGCTTAATACGGTCTCGGTGGACTGGGGGAGACCGGGCGACCCAGTACTTC.

Concerning this clonotype: Just one base apart from a much larger clone, this may be a read error. The chain joins TRBV5-6 to TRBJ2-5, with 10 bases that match TRBD2. V lost 0 bases to trimming and J lost 5 bases; unmatched junction nucleotides: 4. CDR3 size: 15 residues. Germline loops: CDR1 SGHDT, CDR2 YYEEEE. DNA for the CDR3: TGTGCCAGCAGCTTGGCAGCGGGGGGGAGGGAGACCCAGTACTTC. Its translation is CASSLAAGGRETQYF.

The chain carries TRBV5-1 and TRBJ1-6; D not resolved. Trimming took 5 bases from V and 5 from J, leaving 17 bases between them. Germline V gene sequence: CDR1 SGHRS, CDR2 YFSETQ. The CDR3 sequence is 16 residues long. CDR3 coding DNA: TGCGCCAGCAGTAAAGCGGGGTCGGAAGATAATTCACCCCTCCACTTT. It codes for CASSKAGSEDNSPLHF.

Many counts were recorded for this clonotype. The chain recombines TRBV5-8 with TRBJ1-4; 8 bases map to TRBD1. Germline CDR1 reads SGHTS; CDR2 reads YDEGEE. The V segment lost 2 bases and the J segment 5 bases; nucleotides outside the gene matches: 5. The CDR3 contains 15 residues. Written as DNA, the CDR3 is TGTGCCAGCAGCTTAGGGGACAGGACGAATGAAAAACTGTTTTTT. It codes for CASSLGDRTNEKLFF. The full variable domain, rest sourced from reference TRBV5-8 and TRBJ1-4, is EAGVTQSPTHLIKTRGQQATLRCSPISGHTSVYWYQQALGLGLQFLLWYDEGEERNRGNFPPRFSGRQFPNYSSELNVNALELEDSALYLCASSLGDRTNEKLFFGSGTQLSVL.

This clonotype has ten or more counts. The chain joins TRBV7-2 to TRBJ1-4; no definite D call. Trimming pared 2 bases from V and 0 bases from J, leaving 10 bases between. The CDR3 sequence is 16 residues long. Germline V CDR1 and CDR2: SGHTA, FQGNSA. The CDR3 DNA reads as TGTGCCAGCAGCTTATTCTCGGGTGCAACTAATGAAAAACTGTTTTTT. Its translation: CASSLFSGATNEKLFF.

This clonotype came up many times. This sequence joins TRBV20-1 and TRBJ2-7, with 10 bases identical to TRBD2. Germline loops: CDR1 DFQATT, CDR2 SNEGSKA (reference sequence). This CDR3 has 14 residues. Unmatched junction bases numbered 7, after V lost 1 base and J lost 7 bases. Here the CDR3 reads CSARALAGVWEQYF. CDR3 bases: TGCAGTGCTAGAGCGCTAGCGGGAGTGTGGGAGCAGTACTTC.

This clonotype has ten or more counts. The J gene is TRBJ1-3, the V gene TRBV12-3 or TRBV12-4; D gene ambiguous. The CDR3 totals 14 residues. V was clipped by 8 bases and J by 0 bases, with 11 bases between them. CDR3 DNA: TGTGCCAGCCGCCCCGGGTACTCTGGAAACACCATATATTTT. Amino acids: CASRPGYSGNTIYF.

There are many counts of this clonotype. CDR3 nucleotide sequence: TGTGCCACCAGCAGAGATACCAGGGGGTCTTATGGCTACACCTTC. Protein: CATSRDTRGSYGYTF. The chain combines TRBV15 with TRBJ1-2; TRBD1 aligns across 7 bases. Germline V gene sequence: CDR1 LNHNV, CDR2 YYDKDF (reference sequence). CDR3 length: 15 amino acids. The V segment lost 0 bases and the J segment 5 bases; nucleotides outside the gene matches: 6.

The rearrangement links TRBV7-2 to TRBJ2-1, with D possibly being TRBD2 (5 bases). Trimming left V 6 bases short and J 5 bases short, with 17 bases between. In germline, CDR1 is SGHTA, CDR2 FQGNSA. The CDR3 contains 15 residues. The CDR3 coding sequence is TGTGCCAGCAGTTACTCCCTCTCAGCGGACAATGAGCAGTTCTTC. Its protein product is CASSYSLSADNEQFF.

This clonotype was recorded many times. This chain joins TRBV25-1 and TRBJ1-1; D gene uncertain. The CDR3 has 10 amino acids. V shed 4 bases and J shed 8 bases, with 5 bases lying between them. Germline CDR1 reads MGHDK; CDR2 reads SYGVNS. The DNA for the CDR3 is TGTGCCAGCAGTGCGGGAGAAGCTTTCTTT. This codes for CASSAGEAFF. The complete variable domain, with remaining parts taken from reference TRBV25-1 and TRBJ1-1, reads EADIYQTPRYLVIGTGKKITLECSQTMGHDKMYWYQQDPGMELHLIHYSYGVNSTEKGDLSSESTVSRIRTEHFPLTLESARPSHTSQYLCASSAGEAFFGQGTRLTVV.

This clonotype was seen a single time. A read error is possible here, since a much larger clone lies one base away. The rearrangement uses TRBV19 and TRBJ1-2; D gene unclear. The CDR3 is 14 residues long. The V end was cut by 6 bases, the J end by 7 bases, with 18 bases between. Germline V lookup: CDR1 LNHDA, CDR2 SQIVND (reference sequence). CDR3 amino acids: CASRPARTASGYTF. The CDR3 region has the DNA TGTGCCAGTAGGCCTGCCAGAACCGCGTCTGGCTACACCTTC.

This clonotype appeared many times. J is TRBJ2-5 and V is TRBV6-2 or TRBV6-3; weak D call: TRBD2 (5 bases). CDR1 is MNHEY and CDR2 is SVGEGT in the germline V gene. The length of the CDR3 is 15 residues. The ends were cut back, 0 bases at V and 5 bases at J, with 13 bases in the middle. The CDR3 DNA is TGTGCCAGCAGTTACTCCCGGGTCCCGGGGGAGACCCAGTACTTC. Protein product: CASSYSRVPGETQYF.